The 22 T cell receptor beta chains listed next were all sequenced from one sample in a study of metastatic and nonmetastatic thyroid tumors. Patients were all untreated before their thyroid surgery. TCRdb called clones again from the PCR reads with MiXCR. The table has over 10,000 clones, approximately 27% seen once. The sequenced material came from tumor tissue. The receptors originated from a female donor with papillary thyroid cancer or a benign thyroid nodule (not recorded which). Some clones in this sample may be carry-over from other donors' samples.

This clone was counted only a few times. The V and J genes are TRBV28 and TRBJ1-3; 7 bases are shared with TRBD1. Germline CDR1 is MDHEN and CDR2 is SYDVKM. The CDR3 totals 13 residues. V lost 6 bases to trimming and J lost 7 bases; unmatched junction nucleotides: 6. The chain's CDR3 is CASSFRQGNTIYF. The CDR3 coding sequence is TGTGCCAGCAGCTTCCGACAGGGCAACACCATATATTTT.

Of note for this clone: It may be a read error: a sequence one base away is much more abundant. The CDR3 sequence is CSAKGRTETEAFF. The DNA for the CDR3 is TGCAGTGCTAAGGGACGCACGGAAACTGAAGCTTTCTTT. This sequence joins TRBV20-1 and TRBJ1-1, with a weak D call TRBD1 (5 bases). V dropped 4 bases and J dropped 5 bases, with 14 bases sitting between them. Germline V CDR1 and CDR2: DFQATT, SNEGSKA (reference sequence). The CDR3 consists of 13 residues.

This clone appeared many times. The genes are TRBV2 and TRBJ2-1, with TRBD2 matching over 11 bases. The CDR3 is 15 amino acids. Unmatched junction bases numbered 9, after V lost 6 bases and J lost 8 bases. In germline, CDR1 is SNHLY, CDR2 FYNNEI. As DNA, the CDR3 is TGTGCCAGCAGAGCTACTAGCGGGAGTTTCCATGAGCAGTTCTTC. As protein: CASRATSGSFHEQFF. Supplemented by reference TRBV2 and TRBJ2-1, the full variable domain reads EPEVTQTPSHQVTQMGQEVILRCVPISNHLYFYWYRQILGQKVEFLVSFYNNEISEKSEIFDDQFSVERPDGSNFTLKIRSTKLEDSAMYFCASRATSGSFHEQFFGPGTRLTVL.

As concerns this clone: The junction departs from the called germline gene at one end, perhaps through a read error. This sample also contains other DNA sequences that code for the same CDR3. The rearrangement joins TRBV12-3 or TRBV12-4 to TRBJ2-7; no reliable D call. The CDR3 covers 12 residues. The CDR3 protein is CASSPGSEEQYF. CDR3 sequence (DNA): TGTGCCAGCAGTCCAGGAAGTGAGGAGCAATACTTC.

This clone was seen ten or more times. This chain joins TRBV20-1 and TRBJ1-5; 10 bases fit TRBD1. The CDR3 length is 15 residues. The germline gives CDR1 DFQATT, CDR2 SNEGSKA (reference sequence). J lost 4 bases, V lost 5 bases, and 8 bases had no gene match. The CDR3 here is CSAGAGTGVNQPQHF. CDR3 bases: TGCAGTGCTGGGGCCGGGACAGGGGTAAATCAGCCCCAGCATTTT.

This clone was counted many times. The rearrangement uses TRBV5-1 and TRBJ2-1; D gene ambiguous. Germline CDR1 SGHRS, CDR2 YFSETQ. Between the trimmed V and J ends, which lost 5 bases and 7 bases, there was a span of 19 bases. The CDR3 loop spans 15 amino acids. The CDR3 region has the DNA TGCGCCAGCAGTCTGACCAACAGATTGGTTAATGAGCAGTTCTTC. This sequence encodes CASSLTNRLVNEQFF.

The gene calls are TRBV6-5 and TRBJ2-6; possibly TRBD2 for D (5 bases). The germline gives CDR1 MNHEY, CDR2 SVGAGI. V lost 5 bases and J lost 2, with 10 bases in between. The CDR3 spans 15 residues. Here the CDR3 reads CASSHPRAGANVLTF. The CDR3 DNA is TGTGCCAGCAGTCACCCGCGGGCTGGGGCCAACGTCCTGACTTTC.

This clone is categorized as medium-sized. The genes are TRBV30 and TRBJ1-4; D unclear. Germline CDR1 reads GTSNPN; CDR2 reads SVGIG (reference sequence). This CDR3 comprises 15 residues. The V gene lost 0 bases and the J gene lost 5 bases, with 13 bases spanning the gap. CDR3 sequence: CAWSVGSVRNEKLFF. For the CDR3, the DNA is TGTGCCTGGAGTGTAGGGAGTGTAAGAAATGAAAAACTGTTTTTT.

The gene calls are TRBV12-3 or TRBV12-4 and TRBJ2-3; the match to TRBD1 covers 7 bases. J gave up 2 bases and V 1 base, and 3 bases lay outside the gene matches. CDR3 length: 15 amino acids. CDR3 in amino acids: CASSLEGQNTDTQYF. CDR3 bases: TGTGCCAGCAGTTTAGAGGGACAGAACACAGATACGCAGTATTTT.

Of note for this clone: The junction shows a germline mismatch at one end, possibly a read error. V is TRBV11-1 and J is TRBJ2-7; 7 nucleotides match TRBD2. Germline CDR1 is SGHAT and CDR2 is FQDESV (reference sequence). The CDR3 totals 13 residues. Written as DNA, the CDR3 is TGTGCCAGCAGCATTGGCAGGGACTACGAGCAGTATTTC. This translates into CASSIGRDYEQYF.

There are a few counts of this clone. This sequence joins TRBV6-2 or TRBV6-3 and TRBJ1-1; 9 bases match TRBD1. Unmatched junction bases numbered 6, after V lost 8 bases and J lost 5 bases. CDR3 length equals 13 residues. Germline V CDR1 and CDR2: MNHEY, SVGEGT. CDR3 in amino acids: CASLRQGGTEAFF. CDR3 in DNA: TGTGCCAGCCTTAGACAGGGGGGGACTGAAGCTTTCTTT.

The table lists this clone with many counts. This chain uses TRBV5-1 with TRBJ1-4, with TRBD1 identical over 9 bases. The junction had 7 bases not matched to a gene; V was cut back by 4 bases and J by 6 bases. Germline V CDR1 and CDR2: SGHRS, YFSETQ. This CDR3 has 15 residues. This chain's CDR3 is CASSHGQGLDEKLFF. In DNA form, the CDR3 reads TGCGCCAGCAGCCATGGACAGGGGCTTGATGAAAAACTGTTTTTT.

This clone has a count of ten or more. The chain is built from TRBV5-4 and TRBJ1-2; D not certain. From germline, CDR1 is SGHNT and CDR2 YYREEE (reference sequence). The CDR3 sequence is 12 residues long. V was trimmed by 4 bases and J by 1 base, leaving 5 bases between them. The CDR3 DNA is TGTGCCAGCAGCAAACATAACTATGGCTACACCTTC. It is translated as CASSKHNYGYTF.

This clone was found a few times. V is TRBV6-1 and J is TRBJ1-5; 7 nucleotides align to TRBD1. V trimming: 8 bases; J trimming: 7 bases; junction bases outside the gene matches: 8. Germline V gene sequence: CDR1 MNHNS, CDR2 SASEGT. This CDR3 region has 13 residues. For the CDR3, the DNA is TGTGCCAGCGGATTAGGGGGCGGACAGCCCCAGCATTTT. As protein: CASGLGGGQPQHF.

There are many counts of this clone. This chain joins TRBV6-1 and TRBJ2-3; 10 nucleotides match TRBD2. Per the germline V gene, CDR1 is MNHNS and CDR2 is SASEGT. Unmatched junction bases numbered 2, after V lost 5 bases and J lost 0 bases. CDR3 length equals 15 residues. Written as DNA, the CDR3 is TGTGCCAGCAGTACTAGCGGGGAAAGCACAGATACGCAGTATTTT. Protein: CASSTSGESTDTQYF.

This clone qualifies as medium-sized. V usage is TRBV28 and J usage is TRBJ2-5; the match to TRBD2 covers 10 bases. This CDR3 contains 13 residues. V lost 11 bases to trimming and J lost 4 bases; unmatched junction nucleotides: 7. CDR1 is MDHEN and CDR2 is SYDVKM in the germline V gene. Here the CDR3 DNA reads TGTGCCTCTGAGCGGGAGGGGGTAGAGACCCAGTACTTC. Protein sequence: CASEREGVETQYF.

This clone was recorded many times. This sequence joins TRBV29-1 and TRBJ2-4; the D gene is possibly TRBD2 (5 bases). Germline CDR1 is SQVTM and CDR2 is ANQGSEA. The CDR3 loop spans 14 amino acids. With 7 bases removed from V and 0 bases from J, the gap between germline ends came to 13 bases. CDR3 amino acids: CSAVDGLAKNIQYF. CDR3 nucleotides: TGCAGCGCAGTGGACGGACTAGCCAAAAACATTCAGTACTTC.

This clone was seen a handful of times. V and J are TRBV6-1 and TRBJ2-3; 7 bases align to TRBD2. The J segment lost 6 bases and the V segment lost 8 bases, leaving 11 bases of the junction unmatched. Germline CDR1 MNHNS, CDR2 SASEGT. This CDR3 region has 14 residues. CDR3 nucleotides: TGTGCCAGCCACCGGCCGGGGACTACTGATACGCAGTATTTT. Translation gives CASHRPGTTDTQYF.

This clone was recorded at least ten times. CDR3 DNA: TGTGCCACCCAAAAGGGGATAGGAGAGCAGCCCCAGCATTTT. Translation: CATQKGIGEQPQHF. V is TRBV10-3 and J is TRBJ1-5; TRBD1 might be the D (5 bases). Germline V gene lookup returns CDR1 ENHRY and CDR2 SYGVKD. The CDR3 contains 14 residues. Between the trimmed V and J ends, which lost 10 bases and 7 bases, there was a span of 20 bases.

This clone appeared once. The junction departs from germline at one end; a sequencing error may be responsible. The chain links TRBV5-4 to TRBJ2-5, with a possible D match to TRBD2 (6 bases). Germline V gene data show CDR1 as SGHNT and CDR2 as YYREEE (reference sequence). CDR3 length equals 14 residues. The CDR3 loop is CASSAQTRGETKYF. As DNA, the CDR3 is TGTGCCAGCAGCGCGCAGACTAGGGGAGAGACCAAGTACTTC.

This clone was seen at least ten times. V and J are TRBV28 and TRBJ2-4; possibly TRBD2 for D (6 bases). The germline V gene encodes CDR1 MDHEN and CDR2 SYDVKM. The CDR3 is made up of 14 amino acids. Trimming removed 5 bases from V and 8 bases from J, with 16 bases in between. The CDR3 coding sequence is TGTGCCAGCAGTGCGGGACCTCGGTTCCACATTCAGTACTTC. Translating it yields CASSAGPRFHIQYF.

This clone was seen many times. The gene calls are TRBV20-1 and TRBJ2-5; 11 bases align to TRBD2. The CDR3 has 16 residues. Trimming took 3 bases from V and 4 from J; bases not matched to a gene: 10. CDR1 is DFQATT and CDR2 is SNEGSKA in the germline V gene (reference sequence). The CDR3 loop is CSASGFYLAGGETQYF. The CDR3 DNA reads TGCAGTGCTAGCGGTTTTTATCTAGCGGGGGGAGAGACCCAGTACTTC.